Listed below are T cell receptor beta chains from one sample, sequenced in a study of molecular identifiers for immune sequencing clone quantification. MiXCR, run by TCRdb on the PCR reads, gives a single entry per CDR3 protein. The sample consists of approximately 680,000 distinct CDR3 sequences, about 25% of them appearing once. Sample: naive CD8+ T cells from blood, with Jurkat cell RNA spiked in. Source of these receptors: a human donor in good health. Some libraries in this study had Jurkat cell RNA spiked in. Both conserved end residues are trimmed from each CDR3.

CDR3 protein | V gene
ASSLTPQPQH | TRBV27
ASSQDQGVSPLH | TRBV4-2
AWTSGDSYEQY | TRBV30
AWFPGLAGYNEQF | TRBV30
ASSLEGTGETQY | TRBV5-1
ASTGVRHLSYEQY | TRBV5-6
ASRSEAGGYNEQF | TRBV19
ASSFGLAGENEQF | TRBV6-2/TRBV6-3
ASSVGAGWNTGELF | TRBV9
ASSLLSGSTGELF | TRBV7-6
ATSRDGSSYNEQF | TRBV24-1
ASSSRTSGGADNEQF | TRBV11-3
ASSQDRQPTDTQY | TRBV4-3
ASSTINQPQH | TRBV7-9
ASTPIGTSNQPQH | TRBV27
ASRPLPRGENTEAF | TRBV19
ASSQASRGAYGYT | TRBV3-1
ASSSEHITTNEKLF | TRBV5-1
SAGTGDSNQPQH | TRBV20-1
ASSFNIGLSYRPTNEKLF | TRBV5-8
ASSQSGAKDEQY | TRBV7-9
ASSLAGQAVNTGELF | TRBV5-1
SVEDTLRGLSYEQY | TRBV29-1
ASSQDRWVAGVLSGELF | TRBV4-3
ASSLGSGEYYGYT | TRBV5-3
ASSDRNTGELL | TRBV19
ASRDSFVGTEAF | TRBV6-5
ASSLAGRGVLDTQY | TRBV5-1
ASSLAYLALNEQF | TRBV7-2
ASSPSGRGQETQY | TRBV12-3/TRBV12-4
SAREGSNQPQH | TRBV20-1
ASSSPDSGPTDTQY | TRBV7-9
ASSQVADSNQPQH | TRBV4-2
ASTQAAGNTIY | TRBV19
ASSYVRQGNYEQY | TRBV6-2/TRBV6-3
ASRNLMVTSGKETQY | TRBV7-9
ASSIRQGETQY | TRBV21-1
ASRALTGTGNTIY | TRBV27
SVEAGTEAF | TRBV29-1
ASSLGWGTGDTEAF | TRBV7-3
ASSTPKDRGSYEQY | TRBV19
ASHGGTAPQETQY | TRBV6-5
ASSLAGPESGANVLT | TRBV27
ASSYSAGGFYEQY | TRBV6-5
ASSFDTGSSHEQY | TRBV28